This T cell receptor beta chain was profiled in a study of technical replicates of blood from a few donors. The assay was immunoSEQ multiplex PCR, and TCRdb's table has in-frame clones only and misses some. This sample yields more than 80,000 clones, of which about 96% are seen a single time; about 0.31% belongs to the top ten. With V trimmed by 2 bases and J by 5 bases, 10 bases remained unmatched. CDR3 length: 16 amino acids. Germline lookup yields CDR1 MNHEY and CDR2 SMNVEV (reference sequence). The TCR was taken from a human donor in good health. Sequencing input: T cells isolated from PBMCs. The chain couples TRBV27 to TRBJ1-1; 8 bases are shared with TRBD1. CDR3 region: CASSLSAGTGNTEAFF. CDR3 nucleotides: TGTGCCAGCAGTTTAAGTGCCGGGACAGGTAATACTGAAGCTTTCTTT.